This is a list of T cell receptor beta chains from one sample in a study of blood T cell repertoires in COVID-19. This table comes from immunoSEQ multiplex PCR, and its TCRdb copy is limited to in-frame clones, with some not included. The sample shows some 270,000 clones, 91% of them seen only once. The sequenced material came from PBMCs or T cells enriched from blood (not recorded which). The receptors were gathered from a man aged 40-49 years who had been exposed to COVID-19. CDR3s include the opening cysteine and the closing phenylalanine or tryptophan. The order of the fields is clone size, J gene, D gene, V gene, CDR3 protein, CDR3 DNA. D genes are given only for firm matches. Clone size is shown for a subset of rows, as once, few, many or a class of expanded clone.

clone_size: -; j_call: TRBJ1-2; d_call: -; v_call: TRBV28; cdr3_aa: CASSLRLRGGYTF; cdr3_nt: TGTGCCAGCAGTTTGCGCCTGAGGGGGGGCTACACCTTC
clone_size: -; j_call: TRBJ2-7; d_call: TRBD1; v_call: TRBV28; cdr3_aa: CASSPNLGTGSYEQYF; cdr3_nt: TGTGCCAGCAGTCCCAATTTGGGGACAGGCTCCTACGAGCAGTACTTC
clone_size: -; j_call: TRBJ1-5; d_call: TRBD1; v_call: TRBV18; cdr3_aa: CASSFSTGGTQPQHF; cdr3_nt: TGTGCCAGCTCATTTTCGACAGGGGGCACTCAGCCCCAGCATTTT
clone_size: -; j_call: TRBJ1-6; d_call: TRBD1; v_call: TRBV7-8; cdr3_aa: CASSAYRGNNSPLHF; cdr3_nt: TGTGCCAGCAGCGCGTACAGGGGAAATAATTCACCCCTCCACTTT
clone_size: -; j_call: TRBJ1-4; d_call: -; v_call: TRBV6-1; cdr3_aa: CASSEGRFTNEKLFF; cdr3_nt: TGTGCCAGCAGTGAAGGGAGATTCACTAATGAAAAACTGTTTTTT
clone_size: -; j_call: TRBJ1-3; d_call: TRBD1; v_call: TRBV2; cdr3_aa: CASRTRQGSIYF; cdr3_nt: TGTGCCAGCAGAACTCGACAGGGTTCCATATATTTT
clone_size: once; j_call: TRBJ2-2; d_call: TRBD1; v_call: TRBV28; cdr3_aa: CASSLQGDTGELFF; cdr3_nt: TGTGCCAGCAGTCTTCAGGGGGACACCGGGGAGCTGTTTTTT
clone_size: -; j_call: TRBJ2-2; d_call: TRBD2; v_call: TRBV28; cdr3_aa: CASSLLTSDYTGELFF; cdr3_nt: TGTGCCAGCAGTTTACTGACTAGCGATTACACCGGGGAGCTGTTTTTT
clone_size: -; j_call: TRBJ1-5; d_call: -; v_call: TRBV2; cdr3_aa: CASRETRQNQPQHF; cdr3_nt: TGTGCCAGCAGGGAAACTCGACAGAATCAGCCCCAGCATTTT
clone_size: -; j_call: TRBJ1-2; d_call: -; v_call: TRBV19; cdr3_aa: CASSIWSPPTGNYGYTF; cdr3_nt: TGTGCCAGTAGTATATGGAGTCCCCCCACAGGGAACTATGGCTACACCTTC
clone_size: -; j_call: TRBJ1-2; d_call: -; v_call: TRBV6-5; cdr3_aa: CASSYTGAYGYTF; cdr3_nt: TGTGCCAGCAGTTACACAGGAGCCTATGGCTACACCTTC
clone_size: once; j_call: TRBJ1-2; d_call: -; v_call: TRBV28; cdr3_aa: CASSSTGIANYGYTF; cdr3_nt: TGTGCCAGCAGTTCAACCGGGATCGCTAACTATGGCTACACCTTC
clone_size: -; j_call: TRBJ2-6; d_call: TRBD1; v_call: TRBV18; cdr3_aa: CASSPMQGADGANVLTF; cdr3_nt: TGTGCCAGCTCACCAATGCAGGGGGCTGACGGGGCCAACGTCCTGACTTTC
clone_size: -; j_call: TRBJ1-2; d_call: TRBD1; v_call: TRBV5-1; cdr3_aa: CASSLGGSGYTF; cdr3_nt: TGCGCCAGCAGCTTAGGGGGCTCTGGCTACACCTTC